Shown below are 17 T cell receptor beta chains from a single sample sequenced in a study of blood T cell repertoires in COVID-19. Generated by immunoSEQ multiplex PCR, the TCRdb table keeps only in-frame clones and is missing some. The sample carries 250,000 to 300,000 clones, 87% recorded once. Sequenced input: peripheral blood. These receptors were obtained from a woman aged 45-65 years who had recovered from COVID-19.

The chain links TRBV10-3 to TRBJ2-7; D is possibly TRBD2 (6 bases). Germline CDR1 and CDR2: ENHRY and SYGVKD. V was trimmed by 5 bases and J by 2 bases, leaving 16 bases between them. This CDR3 has 15 amino acids. The CDR3 sequence is CAISRGGGDTYEQYF. The CDR3 DNA reads as TGTGCCATCAGTAGGGGAGGAGGGGATACCTACGAGCAGTACTTC.

This chain uses TRBV5-1 with TRBJ1-2; D might be TRBD1 (5 bases). The germline V and J ends were trimmed by 2 bases and 6 bases, with 14 bases remaining between them. Germline V gives CDR1 SGHRS, CDR2 YFSETQ. The CDR3 is made up of 14 amino acids. The DNA of the CDR3 is TGCGCCAGCAGCTTAGAATGGGGGGGAGATGGCTACACCTTC. Its translation: CASSLEWGGDGYTF.

V is TRBV6-5 and J is TRBJ1-4; tentative D call: TRBD1 (6 bases). The CDR3 is 14 residues long. Germline V gene data show CDR1 as MNHEY and CDR2 as SVGAGI. V dropped 8 bases and J dropped 5 bases, with 15 bases sitting between them. CDR3 protein: CASSWGPRNEKLFF. In DNA form, the CDR3 reads TGTGCCAGCTCATGGGGGCCACGGAATGAAAAACTGTTTTTT.

The J gene is TRBJ1-4, the V gene TRBV7-9; 7 bases match TRBD1. CDR3 size: 16 residues. Germline trimming cut 5 bases from V and 3 bases from J; bases unmatched to any gene: 9. Germline V CDR1 and CDR2: SEHNR, FQNEAQ (reference sequence). Here the CDR3 DNA reads TGTGCCAGCAGCCCCAGGGGGGCAGGGTCTAATGAAAAACTGTTTTTT. The encoded protein is CASSPRGAGSNEKLFF.

The rearrangement links TRBV30 to TRBJ2-3; 11 nucleotides match TRBD2. Germline V gene sequence: CDR1 GTSNPN, CDR2 SVGIG (reference sequence). The CDR3 spans 19 residues. V lost 1 base to trimming and J lost 2 bases; unmatched junction nucleotides: 14. CDR3 sequence: CAWSEGTSGEGGVTDTQYF. In DNA, the CDR3 is TGTGCCTGGAGTGAGGGGACTAGCGGAGAGGGGGGTGTCACAGATACGCAGTATTTT.

In its sample, this clone was seen many times. The chain joins TRBV19 to TRBJ1-4, with 7 positions matching TRBD1. Germline V lookup: CDR1 LNHDA, CDR2 SQIVND (reference sequence). This CDR3 spans 14 amino acids. Losses at the gene ends were 11 bases for V and 8 bases for J; bases not matched to a gene: 14. The CDR3 sequence: CAPPLQGPGEKLFF. CDR3 nucleotide sequence: TGTGCCCCCCCGCTACAGGGGCCGGGGGAAAAACTGTTTTTT. Based on the CDR3 plus reference TRBV19 and TRBJ1-4, the full variable domain is DGGITQSPKYLFRKEGQNVTLSCEQNLNHDAMYWYRQDPGQGLRLIYYSQIVNDFQKGDIAEGYSVSREKKESFPLTVTSAQKNPTAFYLCAPPLQGPGEKLFFGSGTQLSVL.

The rearrangement joins TRBV6-5 to TRBJ1-2; a possible D gene is TRBD1 (6 bases). Per germline, CDR1 MNHEY and CDR2 SVGAGI. V dropped 2 bases and J dropped 3 bases, with 13 bases sitting between them. This CDR3 region has 15 residues. CDR3 nucleotide sequence: TGTGCCAGCAGTTACACAGGGAACGGGGACTATGGCTACACCTTC. It is translated as CASSYTGNGDYGYTF.

The chain links TRBV10-3 to TRBJ2-3; TRBD2 agrees at 8 bases. CDR1 ENHRY and CDR2 SYGVKD come from the germline V gene. V dropped 5 bases and J dropped 0; count of bases not matched to a gene: 4. The CDR3 length is 15 residues. The CDR3 loop is CAISRTSPSTDTQYF. The CDR3 nucleotides are TGTGCCATCAGTCGGACTAGCCCTAGCACAGATACGCAGTATTTT.

The chain is built from TRBV19 and TRBJ2-3, with TRBD1 as a possible D gene (6 bases). The V end was cut by 6 bases, the J end by 1 base, with 11 bases between. The CDR3 is made up of 14 amino acids. Germline CDR1 is LNHDA and CDR2 is SQIVND (reference sequence). Written as DNA, the CDR3 is TGTGCCAGTAGGTCGACAGGACGCACAGATACGCAGTATTTT. Amino acid sequence: CASRSTGRTDTQYF.

The CDR3 DNA is TGTGCCAGCAGCCCACCGGGACAGTTAGCTAACTATGGCTACACCTTC. Translated, it gives CASSPPGQLANYGYTF. The genes are TRBV7-9 and TRBJ1-2; 7 positions match TRBD1. The CDR3 runs to 16 residues. Germline assignment: CDR1 SEHNR and CDR2 FQNEAQ (reference sequence). J lost 0 bases, V lost 5 bases, and 9 bases had no gene match.

The chain combines TRBV5-6 with TRBJ2-1; D is uncertain. Germline values: CDR1 SGHDT, CDR2 YYEEEE. Trimming stripped 4 bases from V and 3 bases from J, with 8 bases between. CDR3 length: 13 amino acids. CDR3 sequence reads: CASSLPLYNEQFF. DNA for the CDR3: TGTGCCAGCAGCCTCCCCCTCTACAATGAGCAGTTCTTC.

The chain has TRBV7-2 and TRBJ2-1, with TRBD1 identical over 7 bases. V lost 1 base, J lost 3 bases, and 3 bases stayed unmatched. Germline V CDR1 and CDR2: SGHTA, FQGNSA. The length of the CDR3 is 15 residues. In DNA form, the CDR3 reads TGTGCCAGCAGCTTAGAGGGGGCGGGCTACAATGAGCAGTTCTTC. Translation gives CASSLEGAGYNEQFF.

J is TRBJ2-4 and V is TRBV27; a weak D match, TRBD1 (8 bases). There are 11 residues in the CDR3. V was cut by 8 bases and J by 13 bases, with 15 bases left in between. Germline lookup yields CDR1 MNHEY and CDR2 SMNVEV (reference sequence). DNA for the CDR3: TGTGCCAGCGTACAGGGGGGGGTGCAGTACTTC. This translates into CASVQGGVQYF.

This sequence joins TRBV19 and TRBJ1-1; 11 nucleotides match TRBD1. The CDR3 has 17 amino acids. V dropped 4 bases and J dropped 1; count of bases not matched to a gene: 8. Germline V CDR1 and CDR2: LNHDA, SQIVND (reference sequence). The CDR3 here is CASSTRTGGARNTEAFF. As DNA, the CDR3 is TGTGCCAGTAGTACCCGGACAGGGGGCGCCCGGAACACTGAAGCTTTCTTT.

J is TRBJ2-4 and V is TRBV3-1 (or the pseudogene TRBV3-2), with TRBD2 matching over 9 bases. Germline trimming cut 4 bases from V and 1 base from J; bases unmatched to any gene: 14. There are 19 residues in the CDR3. CDR1 and CDR2 from the germline V gene are LGHDT and YNNKEL (reference sequence). The CDR3, as DNA: TGTGCCAGCAGCCCACGGGGTAGCGGGGGCCACCCTGCCAAAAACATTCAGTACTTC. Its translation is CASSPRGSGGHPAKNIQYF.

This clone has a single count. V is TRBV18 and J is TRBJ2-1, with 9 bases lining up with TRBD1. Trimming took 2 bases from V and 9 from J; bases not matched to a gene: 11. The V gene's germline CDR1 is KGHSH and CDR2 LQKENI. This CDR3 is built from 16 residues. CDR3 protein: CASSPKDRGPAVEQFF. The CDR3 DNA reads as TGTGCCAGCTCACCAAAGGACAGGGGTCCTGCTGTTGAGCAGTTCTTC.

The chain joins TRBV18 to TRBJ1-3; TRBD1 matches at 7 bases. Germline CDR1 KGHSH, CDR2 LQKENI. V lost 10 bases, J lost 2 bases, and 8 bases stayed unmatched. The CDR3 has 14 amino acids. The CDR3 region has the DNA TGTGCCACGGTGGAGACAGGGACTGGAAACACCATATATTTT. Protein sequence: CATVETGTGNTIYF.